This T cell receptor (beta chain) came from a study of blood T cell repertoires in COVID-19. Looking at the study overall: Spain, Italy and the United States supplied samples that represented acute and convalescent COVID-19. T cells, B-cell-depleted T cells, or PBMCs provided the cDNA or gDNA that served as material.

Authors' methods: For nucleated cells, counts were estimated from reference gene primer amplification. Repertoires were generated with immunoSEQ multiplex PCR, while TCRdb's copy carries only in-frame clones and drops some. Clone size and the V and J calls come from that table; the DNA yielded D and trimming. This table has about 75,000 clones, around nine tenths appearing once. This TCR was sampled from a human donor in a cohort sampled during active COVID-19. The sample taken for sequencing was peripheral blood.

In DNA, the CDR3 is TGTGCCAGCAGCCAAGATCGGGGGTCCCTCGCTGACTACACCTTC. Translated: CASSQDRGSLADYTF. The rearrangement links TRBV3-1 (or the pseudogene TRBV3-2) to TRBJ1-2; tentatively, D is TRBD1 (5 bases). CDR1 LGHDT and CDR2 YNNKEL come from the germline V gene (reference sequence). The CDR3 covers 15 residues. Trimming cost V 0 bases and J 10 bases, with 18 bases left between them.